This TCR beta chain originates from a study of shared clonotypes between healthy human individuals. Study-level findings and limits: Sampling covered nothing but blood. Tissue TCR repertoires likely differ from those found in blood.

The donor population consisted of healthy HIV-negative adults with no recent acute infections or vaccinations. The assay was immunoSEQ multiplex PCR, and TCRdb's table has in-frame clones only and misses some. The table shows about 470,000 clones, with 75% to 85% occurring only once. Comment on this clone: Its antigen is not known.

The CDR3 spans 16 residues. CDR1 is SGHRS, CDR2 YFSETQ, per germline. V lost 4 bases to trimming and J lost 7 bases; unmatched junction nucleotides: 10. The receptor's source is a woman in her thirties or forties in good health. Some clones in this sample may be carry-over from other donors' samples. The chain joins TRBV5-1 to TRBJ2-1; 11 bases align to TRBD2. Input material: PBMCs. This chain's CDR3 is CASSTPTSGSVNEQFF. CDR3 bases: TGCGCCAGCAGCACCCCAACTAGCGGGAGCGTTAATGAGCAGTTCTTC.